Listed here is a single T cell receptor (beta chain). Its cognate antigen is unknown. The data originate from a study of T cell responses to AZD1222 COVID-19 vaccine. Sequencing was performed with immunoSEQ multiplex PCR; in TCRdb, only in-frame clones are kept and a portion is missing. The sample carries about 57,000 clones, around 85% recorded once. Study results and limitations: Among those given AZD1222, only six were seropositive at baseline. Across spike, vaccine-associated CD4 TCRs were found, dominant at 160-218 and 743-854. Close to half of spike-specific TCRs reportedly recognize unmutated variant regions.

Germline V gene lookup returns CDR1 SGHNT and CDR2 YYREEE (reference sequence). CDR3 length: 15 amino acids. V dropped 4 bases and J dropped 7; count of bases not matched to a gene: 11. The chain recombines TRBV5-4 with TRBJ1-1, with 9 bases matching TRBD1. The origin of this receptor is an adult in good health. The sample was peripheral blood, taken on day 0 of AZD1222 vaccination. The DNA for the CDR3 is TGTGCCAGCAGCCTACAGCCACAGGGGGCGGATGAAGCTTTCTTT. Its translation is CASSLQPQGADEAFF. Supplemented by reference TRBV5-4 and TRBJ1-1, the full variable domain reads ETGVTQSPTHLIKTRGQQVTLRCSSQSGHNTVSWYQQALGQGPQFIFQYYREEENGRGNFPPRFSGLQFPNYSSELNVNALELDDSALYLCASSLQPQGADEAFFGQGTRLTVV.